Listed below are T cell receptor beta chains from one sample, sequenced in a study of control samples from healthy donors and cancer patients. Clones were read by immunoSEQ multiplex PCR, and TCRdb kept only the in-frame ones, dropping some. The profile covers about 170,000 clones, with around 88% appearing a single time and 4.5% to 6% taken by the ten largest. The sample taken for sequencing was blood. The receptors come from a woman aged 25-40 years in good health. Both conserved end residues are part of each CDR3. The order of the fields is D gene, clone size, J gene, V gene, CDR3 DNA, CDR3 protein. A D gene is named only where the DNA matches it firmly. Only some rows state a clone size, as once, few, many or a class for expanded clones.

-,-,TRBJ2-7,TRBV27,TGTGCCAGCAGTTTCTCCCCCGGGACGGCTATCTCCTACGAGCAGTACTTC,CASSFSPGTAISYEQYF
TRBD1,-,TRBJ1-2,TRBV24-1,TGTGCCACCAGTGATGACAGGGTGCGCGGCTACACCTTC,CATSDDRVRGYTF
-,-,TRBJ2-1,TRBV25-1,TGTGCCAGCAGTCGTCGGGACGCCAATGAGCAGTTCTTC,CASSRRDANEQFF
TRBD2,-,TRBJ2-1,TRBV24-1,TGTGCCACCGAAGGACTAGAAGGACGGAGTGAGCAGTTCTTC,CATEGLEGRSEQFF
TRBD2,-,TRBJ2-2,TRBV30,TGTGCCTGGAGTCGGGGGGTGAACACCGGGGAGCTGTTTTTT,CAWSRGVNTGELFF
-,-,TRBJ1-1,TRBV29-1,TGCAGCGTTGGCGAGGAGGAAGCTTTCTTT,CSVGEEEAFF
TRBD1,-,TRBJ1-3,TRBV3-1/TRBV3-2,TGTGCCAGCAGCCAAGCGGACAGGCTGGGAGGAAACACCATATATTTT,CASSQADRLGGNTIYF
-,-,TRBJ2-3,TRBV5-1,TGCGCCAGCAGCTTTCGCAGGGGTGCCACAGATACGCAGTATTTT,CASSFRRGATDTQYF
TRBD2,-,TRBJ2-7,TRBV5-6,TGTGCCAGCAGTTTCCCCGGGACTAGCGGGAAAAAGTACTTC,CASSFPGTSGKKYF
-,-,TRBJ2-6,TRBV25-1,TGTGCCAGCACGTCAGGGCCGACCTCTGGGGCCAACGTCCTGACTTTC,CASTSGPTSGANVLTF
-,-,TRBJ1-1,TRBV7-9,TGTGCCAGCAGCTTAAGTTTGATGGAAGAAGCTTTCTTT,CASSLSLMEEAFF
TRBD1,-,TRBJ1-2,TRBV5-1,TGCGCCAGCAGCCCCGGACAGGGACTTGGCTACACCTTC,CASSPGQGLGYTF
-,-,TRBJ2-3,TRBV7-9,TGTGCCAGCAGCTTGATGGGGCGTTTAGACCCAGATACGCAGTATTTT,CASSLMGRLDPDTQYF
-,-,TRBJ1-5,TRBV28,TGTGCCAGCAGTTTACCCGCGGGTCAGGGCAATCAGCCCCAGCATTTT,CASSLPAGQGNQPQHF
-,-,TRBJ2-7,TRBV3-1/TRBV3-2,TGTGCCAGCAGCCCACCGGGACACGCCACCTACGAGCAGTACTTC,CASSPPGHATYEQYF
-,-,TRBJ1-6,TRBV5-1,TGCGCCAGCAGCTACCACCGGGACGGTAATTCACCCCTCCACTTT,CASSYHRDGNSPLHF
-,-,TRBJ2-5,TRBV19,TGTGCCAGTAGTATACGGGACGGCCGGCAAGAGACCCAGTACTTC,CASSIRDGRQETQYF
-,-,TRBJ2-3,TRBV9,TGTGCCAGCAGCGTAGAGGGGTGGATCACAGATACGCAGTATTTT,CASSVEGWITDTQYF
-,-,TRBJ1-1,TRBV6-5,TGTGCCAGCAGTTACTCGAGGGAGTTGAGCACTGAAGCTTTCTTT,CASSYSRELSTEAFF
-,-,TRBJ2-1,TRBV19,TGTGCCAGTATAAAGGATTCGTGGGGAAAGTACAATGAGCAGTTCTTC,CASIKDSWGKYNEQFF
-,-,TRBJ1-6,TRBV5-4,TGTGCCAGCCACGAATCCGGAGTCGTACCCCTCCACTTT,CASHESGVVPLHF
-,-,TRBJ2-7,TRBV2,TGTGCCAGCAGATACACAGTTGGGGCCGAGCAGTACTTC,CASRYTVGAEQYF
-,-,TRBJ2-3,TRBV28,TGTGCCAGCAGTTACGAGGGGGTTAGCACAGATACGCAGTATTTT,CASSYEGVSTDTQYF
-,few,TRBJ1-1,TRBV2,TGTGCCAGCAGTGCTGACGTGGGGGAAGCTTTCTTT,CASSADVGEAFF
-,-,TRBJ2-4,TRBV19,TGTGCCAGTAGTATCCGGGACACGATAGCCAAAAACATTCAGTACTTC,CASSIRDTIAKNIQYF
TRBD2,-,TRBJ2-5,TRBV19,TGTGCCAGTAGTCCTCGGGGACTAGCGGAGGGGGGAAAGGAGACCCAGTACTTC,CASSPRGLAEGGKETQYF
-,-,TRBJ2-7,TRBV5-6,TGTGCCAGCAGCCCCTATGGCGGGACAGCTACTTACGAGCAGTACTTC,CASSPYGGTATYEQYF
TRBD2,once,TRBJ2-1,TRBV9,TGTGCCAGCAGCATCCGAGGACTAGCGGGAGTGAGTGAGCAGTTCTTC,CASSIRGLAGVSEQFF
-,-,TRBJ2-3,TRBV14,TGTGCCAGCAGCACCCGACAGGGCTGGCGGGGGGGCACAGATACGCAGTATTTT,CASSTRQGWRGGTDTQYF
-,-,TRBJ2-1,TRBV29-1,TGCAGCGTTGGGCCCGGGAGCTCCTACAATGAGCAGTTCTTC,CSVGPGSSYNEQFF
-,-,TRBJ1-1,TRBV7-2,TGTGCCAGCAGCGCCCAACTGGGAGGGAACACTGAAGCTTTCTTT,CASSAQLGGNTEAFF
TRBD2,-,TRBJ2-1,TRBV7-6,TGTGCCAGCAGCTGGAGGACTAGCGCCAGCTCCTACAATGAGCAGTTCTTC,CASSWRTSASSYNEQFF
TRBD1,-,TRBJ2-3,TRBV19,TGTGCCAGTAGTACAGGGACAGGGGGCCGAGATACGCAGTATTTT,CASSTGTGGRDTQYF
-,once,TRBJ1-2,TRBV6-5,TGTGCCAGCAGCTACTCCGTTTGGGGAGACTATGGCTACACCTTC,CASSYSVWGDYGYTF
-,once,TRBJ2-4,TRBV6-5,TGTGCCAGCGCCTCCCGGACAGCCAAAAACATTCAGTACTTC,CASASRTAKNIQYF
TRBD2,once,TRBJ2-7,TRBV2,TGTGCCAGCAGTGCTCCAGCGGGAGAATACGAGCAGTACTTC,CASSAPAGEYEQYF
-,-,TRBJ2-7,TRBV6-6,TGTGCCAGCAGTTACTCCAGGGAGCAGTACTTC,CASSYSREQYF
TRBD1,-,TRBJ1-2,TRBV6-5,TGTGCCAGCAGGGACAGGATCTATGGCTACACCTTC,CASRDRIYGYTF
-,-,TRBJ2-5,TRBV5-6,TGTGCCAGCAGCTTGGCGGGGGCGCGGGAGACCCAGTACTTC,CASSLAGARETQYF
-,few,TRBJ1-3,TRBV5-1,TGCGCCAGCAGCTTGGGTGGAGGAGGAGCCTCTGGAAACACCATATATTTT,CASSLGGGGASGNTIYF
TRBD2,-,TRBJ2-2,TRBV7-2,TGTGCCAGCAGCTTAGGACTAGCGGTGACAGGCGGGGAGCTGTTTTTT,CASSLGLAVTGGELFF
-,few,TRBJ1-6,TRBV7-9,TGTGCCAGCAGCCAACAGGGTAGTTCACCCCTCCACTTT,CASSQQGSSPLHF
-,-,TRBJ2-3,TRBV24-1,TGTGCCACCGCCCTGCAGGGTAGCACAGATACGCAGTATTTT,CATALQGSTDTQYF